This section outlines one TCR beta chain sequence together with its context. Genomic DNA was the PCR template. Amplification of the beta chain CDR3 used 30 forward and 13 reverse multiplex primers. MiXCR, applied by TCRdb to the multiplex PCR reads, yields one record per CDR3 protein. The data show fewer than 350,000 distinct CDR3 sequences, around 47% seen once. This sample is part of a study of type 1 and type 2 diabetes patients. CDR3 length equals 15 residues. CDR1 and CDR2 (germline): MNHEY, SVGAGI. V shed 6 bases and J shed 5 bases, with 20 bases lying between them. The sequence was obtained from a man aged 18 to 35 with type 2 diabetes. This chain links TRBV6-5 with TRBJ2-7; maybe TRBD1 (5 bases). Sample: peripheral blood mononuclear cells (PBMCs). CDR3 loop: CASSNTLQVGHEQYF. The CDR3 bases are TGTGCCAGCAGCAACACACTACAGGTTGGCCACGAGCAGTACTTC.